Shown below are 2 T cell receptor beta chains from a single sample sequenced in a study of T cells after yellow fever vaccination. TCRdb analysed the 5' RACE reads with MiXCR anew, one entry per CDR3 protein. In the table there are some 250,000 distinct CDR3 sequences, approximately 3.5% of which are singletons. The specimen comprised PBMCs, sampled 15 days after the yellow fever booster vaccination. Every receptor here comes from a man between 18 and 35 years old who received the YFV17D yellow fever vaccine.

This clonotype was observed many times. V gene TRBV4-3 combines with J gene TRBJ2-3, with D possibly TRBD2 on 5 matching bases. CDR3 length: 16 residues. V lost 0 bases, J lost 2 bases, and 12 bases lay in between. Per germline, CDR1 LGHNA and CDR2 YSLEER. CDR3 sequence reads: CASSQDEGLPTDTQYF. CDR3 sequence (DNA): TGCGCCAGCAGCCAAGATGAAGGACTCCCCACAGATACGCAGTATTTT.

This clonotype was seen at least ten times. V is TRBV13 and J is TRBJ2-5, with unresolved D. Per the germline V gene, CDR1 is PRHDT and CDR2 is FYEKMQ (reference sequence). This CDR3 is 13 amino acids long. Trimming pared 5 bases from V and 3 bases from J, leaving 10 bases between. CDR3 loop: CASSQRREETQYF. CDR3 coding DNA: TGTGCCAGCAGCCAAAGACGAGAAGAGACCCAGTACTTC.